The source of this T cell receptor beta chain is a study of T cells in Graves' hyperthyroidism and ophthalmopathy (dated 2019 in TCRdb). Looking at the study overall: Peripheral blood samples were taken at the time of initial diagnosis, prior to any treatment. TCR V-J signatures able to tell the groups apart were searched for in a discovery cohort of more than 90 patients, of whom over 40 had Graves' ophthalmopathy and around 56 had stable Graves' hyperthyroidism. An independent validation cohort of under 20 hyperthyroidism patients and about 15 patients who later progressed to ophthalmopathy tested prospective prediction of ophthalmopathy. The 95 to 100 discovery patients were randomly split 7:3 into training and test sets. In roughly six Graves' hyperthyroidism patients, the study also compared T-cell repertoires from thyroid tissue with T-cell repertoires from blood. After sampling, hyperthyroidism patients received methimazole starting at 30 mg daily, and ophthalmopathy patients received high-dose intravenous methylprednisolone. The paper reports TCR Vbeta CDR3 sequencing of over 130 peripheral blood samples: 40 to 45 ophthalmopathy, around 80 hyperthyroidism and 17 progressor patients. What the research found in general, with its limitations: No statistical method was used to fix the sample size in advance, and group allocation was not hidden from the investigators. Most expanded thyroid clonotypes (frequency above 0.001) were also detected in blood, a finding suggesting that blood repertoires may reflect thyroid immune responses. During validation, the model predicted progression to ophthalmopathy a median of around six months ahead of onset, with around 65% sensitivity and almost 75% specificity. In cross-validation, a model built on a 13 V-J signature told ophthalmopathy apart from stable hyperthyroidism with approximately 90% sensitivity and about 81% specificity, and in testing the same model reached 80%/75%.

Turning to this clonotype: It has no known antigen specificity. No base-level quality is on record; no much larger clone is a single base apart.

Moderately to severely active disease, a Clinical Activity Score of at least 3, a NOSPECS grade of at least 4, and a duration under 3 months were present in ophthalmopathy patients. The study excluded patients with uncontrolled infections, other autoimmune diseases, pregnancy or lactation. Diagnoses relied on clinical symptoms, serum thyroxine and TRAb, thyroid ultrasound and orbital computed tomography. PBMCs were isolated from about 9.1 ml of fresh peripheral blood by Ficoll-Paque density gradient centrifugation. Total RNA was extracted using Trizol reagent, and RNA quality was assessed on an Agilent 2100 Bioanalyzer. The TCR beta CDR3 regions were amplified from RNA transcripts. The TCR CDR3 was subjected to a first round of RT-PCR using the HTBI primer set and the Qiagen OneStep RT-PCR kit. A second multiplex PCR round built the libraries, followed by size selection and purification. Sequencing of the libraries was done on an Illumina HiSeq2000 using paired-end 100 bp reads. The published analysis was carried out like this. SOAPnuke was used to process the raw data, throwing out any read that contained adapters or uncalled bases, had a mean Phred below 15, or lacked an exact constant-primer or identifier match. COPE v1.2.5 was used to merge high-quality paired reads, and clonotypes were defined as unique nucleotide sequences. MiTCR v1.1 was used to align the clonotypes against IMGT TRBV, TRBD and TRBJ reference segments. The analysis was restricted to V-J combinations with a frequency above 0.0001, which together covered about 99% of the repertoires. A TCS score was defined as the ratio of F50 (clonal expansion) to E x V (chaos), with BLOSUM62-based TCRdist applied between CDR3 peptides within each V-J. Welch's t-statistics and random forest reduced several hundred V-J features to 13, which were used in a naive Bayes classifier (R e1071). TCRdb redid the processing of the public reads, applying fastp at Q25 and MiXCR, and retained in-frame beta chains. Every CDR3 protein is listed once, alongside the most common genes and DNA of its rows. TCRdb, rather than the study authors, made the V and J calls. The sample table records about 370,000 distinct CDR3 sequences; roughly 15% of these occur just once. In total, the top ten clones hold approximately 19% of the sample.

The clonotype was recovered from a woman in her fifties or sixties with Graves' ophthalmopathy. Material for sequencing was blood.

Here the CDR3 is given as CSLGVKDLQETQYF. The nucleotides are TGCAGTTTGGGGGTCAAGGACCTACAAGAGACCCAGTACTTC. The rearranged segments are TRBV20-1 and TRBJ2-5; the D element could tentatively be TRBD1 or TRBD2, as 5 bases agree for each. There are 14 amino acids in the CDR3, from cysteine to phenylalanine inclusive. Kept here is only the CDR3 DNA, which spans 42 bases and is read in frame from base 1. The germline V gene (reference sequence) sets CDR1 to DFQATT and CDR2 to SNEGSKA. The V end loses 8 bases and the J end loses 2 bases, and a stretch of 18 bases separates them.